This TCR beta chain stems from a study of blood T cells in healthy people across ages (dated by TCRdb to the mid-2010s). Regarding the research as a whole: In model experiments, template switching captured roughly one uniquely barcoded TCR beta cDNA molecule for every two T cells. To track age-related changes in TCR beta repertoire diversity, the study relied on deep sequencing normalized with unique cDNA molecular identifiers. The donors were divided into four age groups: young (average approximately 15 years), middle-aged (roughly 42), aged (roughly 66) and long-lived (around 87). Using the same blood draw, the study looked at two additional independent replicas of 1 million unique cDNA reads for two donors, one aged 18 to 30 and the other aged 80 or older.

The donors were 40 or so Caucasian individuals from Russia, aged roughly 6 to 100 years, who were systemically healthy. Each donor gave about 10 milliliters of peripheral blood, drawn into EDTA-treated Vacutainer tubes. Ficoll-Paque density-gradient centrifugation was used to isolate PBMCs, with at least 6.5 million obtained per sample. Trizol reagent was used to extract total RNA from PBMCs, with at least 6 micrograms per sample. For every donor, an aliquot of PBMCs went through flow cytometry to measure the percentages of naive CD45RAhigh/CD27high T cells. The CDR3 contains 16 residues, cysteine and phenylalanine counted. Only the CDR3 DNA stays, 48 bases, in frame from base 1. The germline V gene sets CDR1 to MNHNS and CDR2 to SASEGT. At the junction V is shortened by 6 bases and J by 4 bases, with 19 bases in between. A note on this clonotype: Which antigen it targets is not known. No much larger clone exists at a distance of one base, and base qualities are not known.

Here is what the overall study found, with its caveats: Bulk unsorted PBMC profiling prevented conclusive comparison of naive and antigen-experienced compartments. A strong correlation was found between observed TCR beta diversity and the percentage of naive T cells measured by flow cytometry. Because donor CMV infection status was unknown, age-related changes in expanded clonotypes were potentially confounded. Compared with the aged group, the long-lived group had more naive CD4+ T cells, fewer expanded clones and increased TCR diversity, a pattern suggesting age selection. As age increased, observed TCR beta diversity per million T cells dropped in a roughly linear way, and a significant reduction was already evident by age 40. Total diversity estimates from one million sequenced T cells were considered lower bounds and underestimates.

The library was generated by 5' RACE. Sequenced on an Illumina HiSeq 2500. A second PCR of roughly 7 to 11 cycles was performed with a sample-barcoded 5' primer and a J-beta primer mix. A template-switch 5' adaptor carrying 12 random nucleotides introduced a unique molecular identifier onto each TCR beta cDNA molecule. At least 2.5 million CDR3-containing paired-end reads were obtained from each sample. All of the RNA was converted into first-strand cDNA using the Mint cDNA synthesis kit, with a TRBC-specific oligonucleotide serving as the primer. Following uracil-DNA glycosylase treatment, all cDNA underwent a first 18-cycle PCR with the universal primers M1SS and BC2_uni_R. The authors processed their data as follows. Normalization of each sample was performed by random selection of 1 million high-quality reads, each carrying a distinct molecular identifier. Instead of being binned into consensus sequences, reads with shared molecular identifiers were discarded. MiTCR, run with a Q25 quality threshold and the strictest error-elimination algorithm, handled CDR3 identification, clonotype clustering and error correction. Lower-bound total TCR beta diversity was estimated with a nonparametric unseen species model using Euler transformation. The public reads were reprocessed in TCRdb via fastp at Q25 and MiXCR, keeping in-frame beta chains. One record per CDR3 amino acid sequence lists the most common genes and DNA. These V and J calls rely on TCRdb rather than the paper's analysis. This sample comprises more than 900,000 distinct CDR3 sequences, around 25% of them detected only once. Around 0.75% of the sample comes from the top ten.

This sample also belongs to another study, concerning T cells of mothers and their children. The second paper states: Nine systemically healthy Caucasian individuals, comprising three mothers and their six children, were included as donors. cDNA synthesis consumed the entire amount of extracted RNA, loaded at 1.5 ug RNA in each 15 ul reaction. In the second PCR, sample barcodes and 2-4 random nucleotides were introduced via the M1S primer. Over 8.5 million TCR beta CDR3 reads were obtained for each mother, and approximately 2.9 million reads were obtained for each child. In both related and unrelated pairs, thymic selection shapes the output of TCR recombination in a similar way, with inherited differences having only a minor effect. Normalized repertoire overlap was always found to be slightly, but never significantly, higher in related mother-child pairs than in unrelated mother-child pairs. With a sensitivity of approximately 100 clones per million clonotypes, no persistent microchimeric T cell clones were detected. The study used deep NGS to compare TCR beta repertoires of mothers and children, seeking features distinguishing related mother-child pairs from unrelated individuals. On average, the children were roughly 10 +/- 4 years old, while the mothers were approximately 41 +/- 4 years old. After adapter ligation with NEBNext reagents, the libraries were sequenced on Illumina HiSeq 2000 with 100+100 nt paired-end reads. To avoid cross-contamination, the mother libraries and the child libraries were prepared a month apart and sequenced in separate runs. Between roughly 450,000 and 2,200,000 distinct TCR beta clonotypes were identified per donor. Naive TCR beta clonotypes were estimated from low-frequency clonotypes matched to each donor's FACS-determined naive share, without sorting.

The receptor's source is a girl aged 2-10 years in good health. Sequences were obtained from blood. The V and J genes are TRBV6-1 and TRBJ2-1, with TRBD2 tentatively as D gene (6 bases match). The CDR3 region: CASRTAGGGVYNEQFF. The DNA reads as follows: TGTGCCAGCAGGACCGCGGGTGGAGGGGTTTACAATGAGCAGTTCTTC.